This TCR beta chain originates from a study of blood T cell dynamics during melanoma immunotherapy. Study details: First-line therapy was either pembrolizumab or nivolumab with ipilimumab for metastatic melanoma.

Described time point: pre-treatment baseline. Blood was drawn before treatment and at week 3 after checkpoint blockade. In the case of this clone: Its specificity is unknown.

Measured with immunoSEQ multiplex PCR; TCRdb has only the in-frame clones, and not every one. The table lists 15,000 to 20,000 clones, approximately 93% of them singletons, with less than 2% in the top ten. General study points: It remained unknown if the driving T cell clones were melanoma-specific.

The V gene's germline CDR1 is SGHAT and CDR2 FQNNGV. After removal of 5 bases from V and 0 bases from J, the junction contained 4 bases not matched to a gene. This CDR3 is built from 16 residues. The sample in question was blood, obtained from a patient treated with checkpoint blockade. The TCR was taken from a human donor with melanoma. The J gene is TRBJ2-7, the V gene TRBV11-2, with TRBD2 matching over 13 bases. This CDR3 reads CASSRGLAGFSYEQYF. CDR3 DNA sequence: TGTGCCAGCAGCCGGGGACTAGCGGGATTCTCCTACGAGCAGTACTTC.